The 23 T cell receptor beta chains below all came from one sample that was sequenced in a study of Graves' ophthalmopathy and Graves' hyperthyroidism (dated by TCRdb to about 2018). The sequencing machine was an Illumina HiSeq 2000. TCR beta CDR3 regions were amplified from RNA transcripts for repertoire sequencing. A first-round RT-PCR used HTBI primers with the Qiagen OneStep RT-PCR kit, followed by a second-round multiplex PCR, size selection and purification. TCRdb's own reprocessing of the public reads used fastp at Q25 and MiXCR and kept productive beta chains. A single entry per CDR3 protein holds the most common genes and DNA from its merged rows. For this sample the table gives around 1,000,000 distinct CDR3 sequences, of which approximately 35% were detected only once. Jointly, the top ten make up more than 9.5% of the sample. Material: peripheral blood or thyroid tissue (not recorded which). The receptors were sampled from an adult man with Graves' hyperthyroidism.

This chain connects TRBV10-3 to TRBJ2-5; 11 bases map to TRBD2. The CDR3 consists of 14 residues. Germline lookup yields CDR1 ENHRY and CDR2 SYGVKD. J was trimmed by 2 bases and V by 6 bases; bases with no gene match: 2. This CDR3 is CAIRGLAEQETQYF. The CDR3 DNA sequence: TGTGCCATCAGGGGACTAGCGGAACAAGAGACCCAGTACTTC.

J is TRBJ1-6 and V is TRBV12-3 or TRBV12-4, with TRBD1 matching over 7 bases. The CDR3 has 15 residues. Trimming removed 6 bases from V and 5 bases from J; junction bases left unmatched: 7. As DNA, the CDR3 is TGTGCCAGCAGCCCGGGACAGCCGCATAATTCACCCCTCCACTTT. The encoded protein is CASSPGQPHNSPLHF.

This clonotype has just one count. V and J are TRBV15 and TRBJ1-4; perhaps TRBD1 as D (5 bases). The length of the CDR3 is 15 residues. Germline V gene data show CDR1 as LNHNV and CDR2 as YYDKDF (reference sequence). V lost 10 bases and J lost 7, with 22 bases in between. This CDR3 reads CASSLSQLRGEKLFF. The DNA for the CDR3 is TGTGCCAGCAGTTTGTCACAGTTGAGGGGTGAAAAACTGTTTTTT. The entire variable domain, with the rest obtained from reference TRBV15 and TRBJ1-4, is as follows: DAMVIQNPRYQVTQFGKPVTLSCSQTLNHNVMYWYQQKSSQAPKLLFHYYDKDFNNEADTPDNFQSRRPNTSFCFLDIRSPGLGDTAMYLCASSLSQLRGEKLFFGSGTQLSVL.

Points on this clonotype: As the CDR3 is not closed by the conserved phenylalanine or tryptophan, this likely results from a read error. The DNA is left out, because the CDR3 cannot be placed on it with certainty; the CDR3 is given as TCRdb lists it. This chain links TRBV10-3 with TRBJ2-6; the table names TRBD2, a call not compared with the DNA. CDR1 and CDR2 (germline): ENHRY, SYGVKD. With termini counted, the CDR3 has 10 amino acids. CDR3 loop: CAISELWAGL.

This clonotype showed up many times. This rearrangement joins TRBV7-8 to TRBJ2-5; TRBD2 aligns across 9 bases. The CDR3 length is 15 residues. Losses at the gene ends were 1 base for V and 5 bases for J; bases not matched to a gene: 5. CDR1 and CDR2 from the germline V gene are SGHVS and FQNEAQ. CDR3 bases: TGTGCCAGCAGCTTAGTTAGCGGGAGTGTGGAGACCCAGTACTTC. Protein sequence: CASSLVSGSVETQYF.

V and J are TRBV6-2 or TRBV6-3 and TRBJ2-7; D tentatively reads TRBD1 or TRBD2 (5 bases each). V was shortened by 7 bases and J by 2 bases, with 21 bases between the two germline ends. The germline CDR1 and CDR2 sequences are MNHEY and SVGEGT. The CDR3 covers 16 residues. The CDR3 DNA follows: TGTGCCAGCACCTCTGGGGGAACTGTTCGTCCCTACGAGCAGTACTTC. This gives the protein CASTSGGTVRPYEQYF.

This clonotype was recorded a few times. The V and J genes are TRBV20-1 and TRBJ1-5; D ambiguous. Trimming pared 3 bases from V and 2 bases from J, leaving 14 bases between. Germline assignment: CDR1 DFQATT and CDR2 SNEGSKA (reference sequence). The CDR3 covers 15 residues. The CDR3 is CSASQGNRGNQPQHF. CDR3 nucleotide sequence: TGCAGTGCTAGTCAAGGGAATCGAGGCAATCAGCCCCAGCATTTT.

The sample holds many counts of this clonotype. The chain links TRBV15 to TRBJ1-5; possibly TRBD1 for D (5 bases). V lost 0 bases to trimming and J lost 7 bases, with 10 bases between them. Germline V gene sequence: CDR1 LNHNV, CDR2 YYDKDF (reference sequence). The CDR3 runs to 14 residues. The CDR3 DNA follows: TGTGCCACCAGCAGAGATTCAGGGCGGCAGCCCCAGCATTTT. Its protein is CATSRDSGRQPQHF.

This clonotype was observed a single time. In nucleotides, the CDR3 is TGTGCCAGCAGCCGCAGTAGCACAGATACGCAGTATTTT. Translated, it gives CASSRSSTDTQYF. The chain uses TRBV7-9 and TRBJ2-3; D gene uncertain. V lost 5 bases and J 0 bases, leaving 6 bases between the germline ends. The CDR3 totals 13 residues. CDR1 and CDR2 (germline): SEHNR, FQNEAQ (reference sequence).

The sample holds a few counts of this clonotype. The CDR3 coding sequence is TGTGCCAGTAGTGCCCGCCAGCCTTTCATTAATTCACCCCTCCACTTT. This translates into CASSARQPFINSPLHF. The chain has TRBV19 and TRBJ1-6, with unresolved D. Trimming cost V 5 bases and J 6 bases, with 17 bases left between them. Germline CDR1 LNHDA, CDR2 SQIVND (reference sequence). The CDR3 has 16 amino acids.

This clonotype was counted ten times or more. The genes are TRBV4-1 and TRBJ1-5; D is unclear. The germline CDR1 and CDR2 sequences are MGHRA and YSYEKL. This CDR3 has 14 residues. V was pared by 5 bases and J by 6 bases, with 14 bases between. The CDR3 coding sequence is TGCGCCAGCAGCACACGCGAGGACGGTCAGCCCCAGCATTTT. Protein: CASSTREDGQPQHF.

This clonotype was picked up many times. V and J are TRBV5-1 and TRBJ1-6; the D is unclear. Per germline, CDR1 SGHRS and CDR2 YFSETQ. V lost 0 bases and J lost 9, with 10 bases in between. The CDR3 is 14 amino acids. The CDR3 loop is CASSLVLGRSPLHF. CDR3 DNA sequence: TGCGCCAGCAGCTTGGTCCTCGGACGTTCACCCCTCCACTTT.

This clonotype appeared many times. The chain employs TRBV10-3 and TRBJ2-7; D ambiguous. From germline, CDR1 is ENHRY and CDR2 SYGVKD. This CDR3 has 14 residues. V was trimmed by 8 bases and J by 3 bases, leaving 17 bases between them. The CDR3 nucleotides are TGTGCCATCGGGGATCAGGAGAATCGCTACGAGCAGTACTTC. Translated: CAIGDQENRYEQYF.

Concerning this clonotype: This may arise from a read error, as a much more abundant clone is one base away. This sequence joins TRBV7-9 and TRBJ2-7; 10 bases line up with TRBD1. Germline assignment: CDR1 SEHNR and CDR2 FQNEAQ (reference sequence). The CDR3 totals 14 residues. V shed 4 bases, J shed 4 bases, and the junction held 4 bases outside the gene matches. The CDR3 sequence: CASSYGQGVYEQYF. The CDR3 coding sequence is TGTGCCAGCAGCTACGGACAGGGGGTTTACGAGCAGTACTTC.

This clonotype was recorded a few times. The rearrangement links TRBV7-2 to TRBJ2-1; 11 bases map to TRBD2. The CDR3 runs 15 residues. CDR1 is SGHTA, CDR2 FQGNSA, per germline. J was trimmed by 3 bases and V by 8 bases; bases with no gene match: 6. For the CDR3, the DNA is TGTGCCAGCGGACGCACTAGCGGGGGCTACAATGAGCAGTTCTTC. This translates into CASGRTSGGYNEQFF. Combining the CDR3 with reference TRBV7-2 and TRBJ2-1 gives the whole variable domain GAGVSQSPSNKVTEKGKDVELRCDPISGHTALYWYRQSLGQGLEFLIYFQGNSAPDKSGLPSDRFSAERTGGSVSTLTIQRTQQEDSAVYLCASGRTSGGYNEQFFGPGTRLTVL.

Only a few counts were recorded for this clonotype. The CDR3 sequence: CASTPDRVNEKLFF. The CDR3 DNA follows: TGTGCCAGCACCCCTGACAGGGTCAATGAAAAACTGTTTTTT. The chain has TRBV6-6 and TRBJ1-4; 7 bases are shared with TRBD1. The trim removed 7 bases at V and 5 bases at J, leaving 7 bases unmatched. Germline-derived CDR1 and CDR2 are MNHNY and SVGAGI (reference sequence). There are 14 residues in the CDR3.

Many counts were recorded for this clonotype. This sequence joins TRBV10-3 and TRBJ1-1; 10 bases map to TRBD1. CDR1 is ENHRY, CDR2 SYGVKD, per germline. V was pared by 10 bases and J by 11 bases, with 10 bases of the junction left unmatched. The CDR3 spans 12 residues. The CDR3, as DNA: TGTGCCAGCTGGACAGGGGGACGGAGGGCTTTCTTT. It is translated as CASWTGGRRAFF.

This clonotype has ten or more counts. The chain employs TRBV6-6 and TRBJ1-2, with 7 bases identical to TRBD1. Germline V gene lookup returns CDR1 MNHNY and CDR2 SVGAGI (reference sequence). J was trimmed by 6 bases and V by 0 bases; bases with no gene match: 1. CDR3 size: 13 residues. CDR3 residues: CASSYSGQDGYTF. CDR3 nucleotide sequence: TGTGCCAGCAGTTACTCAGGACAGGATGGCTACACCTTC.

This clonotype occurred many times. This chain joins TRBV24-1 and TRBJ1-2; tentatively, D is TRBD1 (5 bases). This CDR3 has 15 residues. The V end was cut by 3 bases, the J end by 0 bases, with 10 bases between. Germline CDR1 and CDR2: KGHDR and SFDVKD. The CDR3 here is CATSDPGRSNYGYTF. CDR3 in DNA: TGTGCCACCAGTGATCCGGGACGGTCTAACTATGGCTACACCTTC.

At least ten counts were recorded for this clonotype. The chain uses TRBV7-9 and TRBJ1-1; TRBD1 agrees at 7 bases. V was clipped by 6 bases and J by 4 bases; unmatched bases: 5. The CDR3 runs 13 residues. Germline V gives CDR1 SEHNR, CDR2 FQNEAQ (reference sequence). This chain's CDR3 is CASRYAGGTEAFF. As DNA, the CDR3 is TGTGCCAGCAGATATGCAGGGGGCACTGAAGCTTTCTTT.

Points on this clonotype: This could be a read error, since a much larger clone is one nucleotide away. The V and J genes are TRBV7-8 and TRBJ2-7; TRBD1 matches at 7 bases. V gave up 4 bases and J gave up 6 bases; unmatched junction bases: 12. Looked up from germline, CDR1 is SGHVS and CDR2 is FQNEAQ. The CDR3 is made up of 15 amino acids. The chain's CDR3 is CASSSGQADSCEQYF. CDR3 bases: TGTGCCAGCAGCTCAGGACAGGCGGACTCGTGCGAGCAGTACTTC.

This clonotype was found many times. The rearrangement uses TRBV12-3 or TRBV12-4 and TRBJ1-5, with 9 bases lining up with TRBD1. Losses at the gene ends were 3 bases for V and 4 bases for J; bases not matched to a gene: 1. The CDR3 spans 14 residues. The CDR3 region is CASSLGQGNQPQHF. For the CDR3, the DNA is TGTGCCAGCAGTTTGGGACAGGGAAATCAGCCCCAGCATTTT.

This clonotype was observed a few times. This rearrangement joins TRBV3-1 to TRBJ1-4, with D unresolved. The CDR3 spans 15 residues. V was cut by 4 bases and J by 4 bases, with 13 bases left in between. Germline V gene data show CDR1 as LGHDT and CDR2 as YNNKEL (reference sequence). For the CDR3, the DNA is TGTGCCAGCAGCCTAACAGACCGGATTAATGAAAAACTGTTTTTT. Translating it yields CASSLTDRINEKLFF.